This TCR beta chain was captured in a study of blood T cell repertoires in COVID-19. Looking at the study overall: The samples span acute and convalescent COVID-19 from the United States, Italy and Spain.

Measured with immunoSEQ multiplex PCR; TCRdb has only the in-frame clones, and not every one. The data hold hundreds of thousands of clones, with 83% observed a single time. Germline lookup yields CDR1 MGHRA and CDR2 YSYEKL. Trimming removed 0 bases at V and 6 bases at J, with 21 bases between. CDR3 size: 18 residues. The chain carries TRBV4-1 and TRBJ1-5; possible D gene TRBD1, 5 bases. This receptor was identified in a woman aged 50 to 60 who had been exposed to COVID-19. Sequenced material: PBMCs or T cells enriched from blood (not recorded which). CDR3 sequence reads: CASSQDSIFGGAGQPQHF. The CDR3 DNA reads TGCGCCAGCAGCCAAGACTCTATCTTTGGAGGGGCCGGTCAGCCCCAGCATTTT.